Listed below are T cell receptor beta chains from one sample, sequenced in a study of T cells in Graves' hyperthyroidism and ophthalmopathy. TCRdb passed the multiplex PCR reads through MiXCR, listing each CDR3 protein once. The sample has over 500,000 distinct CDR3 sequences, 15% to 20% seen once; the top ten hold about 31%. The sequenced sample consisted of blood. Receptors were obtained from a woman aged 30 to 39 with Graves' ophthalmopathy. The CDR3 runs from the conserved cysteine through the conserved F or W. The D gene is left open where the match is weak. Only part of the rows carry a size: once, few, many, or a class if the clone is expanded.

TGTGCCACCCAACTCATGGGTTCAGGGCGGACTGAAGCTTTCTTT,CATQLMGSGRTEAFF,many,-,15,TRBJ1-1,TRBV12-3/TRBV12-4
TGTGCCAGCTTGCAGGGCGATGAGCAGTTCTTC,CASLQGDEQFF,many,-,11,TRBJ2-1,TRBV18
TGCAGTGTTCTGCGACAGGGGGGGGGCAATCAGCCCCAGCATTTT,CSVLRQGGGNQPQHF,-,TRBD1,15,TRBJ1-5,TRBV20-1
TGTGCCAGCAGCTTAGGGGACTTCCGACAGGAGCAGTACTTC,CASSLGDFRQEQYF,few,-,14,TRBJ2-7,TRBV7-2
TGTGCCAGCAGCCCCGGACGGCAGAACACTGAAGCTTTCTTT,CASSPGRQNTEAFF,-,-,14,TRBJ1-1,TRBV7-2
TGTGCCAGCAGTAAATCTACCGGGACTAGCGGGCAGAAATACGAGCAGTACTTC,CASSKSTGTSGQKYEQYF,-,TRBD2,18,TRBJ2-7,TRBV2
TGCGCCAGCAGCCAAGAAGCGCAGGGACTAGCGGGAGGACCAAACACCGGGGAGCTGTTTTTT,CASSQEAQGLAGGPNTGELFF,-,TRBD2,21,TRBJ2-2,TRBV4-1
TGTGCCAGCAGGCTGAACACTGAAGCTTCCTTT,CASRLNTEASF,-,-,11,TRBJ1-1,TRBV12-3/TRBV12-4
TGTGCCAGCAGTTCCCGGGACACCGACACCGGGGAGCTGTTTTTT,CASSSRDTDTGELFF,once,-,15,TRBJ2-2,TRBV13
TGCGCCAGCAGCCGGACAGGGGGTAGGACTGAAGCTTTCTTT,CASSRTGGRTEAFF,few,TRBD1,14,TRBJ1-1,TRBV4-3
TGTGCCAGCAGCTTGAAGGGACAGGGTTCCAAGCAGTACTTC,CASSLKGQGSKQYF,few,TRBD1,14,TRBJ2-7,TRBV7-9
TGCAGTGCTAGAGAAGGAGGGGGCCGGAATCAGCCCCAGCATTTT,CSAREGGGRNQPQHF,few,TRBD1,15,TRBJ1-5,TRBV20-1
TGTGCCAGCAGGGACAGGGGGTCCGGGGAGCTGTTTTTT,CASRDRGSGELFF,-,TRBD1,13,TRBJ2-2,TRBV6-1
TGTGCCAGCAGTGAACTCAGTCCCGGCGGAGGCACAGATACGCAGTATTTT,CASSELSPGGGTDTQYF,-,-,17,TRBJ2-3,TRBV6-4
TGCAGTGCTAGACGGACAGGGAATAAGAACGGCTACACCTTC,CSARRTGNKNGYTF,few,TRBD1,14,TRBJ1-2,TRBV20-1
TGTGCCAGCAGCCTCGACAGGGGTTTGTGGAATGAGCAGTTCTTC,CASSLDRGLWNEQFF,many,TRBD1,15,TRBJ2-1,TRBV7-3
TGCGCCAGCAGCCAAGGGGCCAGCTCACAAGAGACCCAGTACTTC,CASSQGASSQETQYF,-,-,15,TRBJ2-5,TRBV4-1
TGTGCCATCGAAACCGGGTTCCGGGTTTCACCCCTCCACTTT,CAIETGFRVSPLHF,many,-,14,TRBJ1-6,TRBV28
TGTGCCAGCAGCTTAGGAGGCGGGGCCTTTAATGAAAAACTGTTTTTT,CASSLGGGAFNEKLFF,few,-,16,TRBJ1-4,TRBV11-2
TGTGCCAGCAGTTTTATGGGGGCCCGGGGAAATACGCAGTATTTT,CASSFMGARGNTQYF,many,-,15,TRBJ2-3,TRBV28
TGTGCCAGCAGCCCTAACCTCCCTAACACTGAAGCTTTCTTT,CASSPNLPNTEAFF,many,-,14,TRBJ1-1,TRBV3-1
TGTGCCAGCAGCCCGTCCACGGTCGAGCAGTACTTC,CASSPSTVEQYF,few,-,12,TRBJ2-7,TRBV5-5
TGTGCCAGCAGTTTATATCCTTATGGACTAGCTGACGCCTACGAGCAGTACTTC,CASSLYPYGLADAYEQYF,-,TRBD2,18,TRBJ2-7,TRBV27
TGCAGTGCTAGGGGACTAGCGGGGGAAGCTCCTCGTGATACGCAGTATTTT,CSARGLAGEAPRDTQYF,many,TRBD2,17,TRBJ2-3,TRBV20-1
TGCGCCAGCAGCCAAGGTTTGCTACCGCCGCAGGAGCTGTTTTTT,CASSQGLLPPQELFF,-,-,15,TRBJ2-2,TRBV4-3
TGTGCCAGTAGTATCCCGCGACAGACTGGGGCCAACGTCCTGACTTTC,CASSIPRQTGANVLTF,-,-,16,TRBJ2-6,TRBV19
TGTGCCAGCAGTTACGAGGGCCCAGATACGCAGTATTTT,CASSYEGPDTQYF,few,-,13,TRBJ2-3,TRBV6-5
TGTGCCAGCAGTCCCCTGGCCGGGAGGCCCTACGAGCAGTACTTC,CASSPLAGRPYEQYF,many,TRBD2,15,TRBJ2-7,TRBV27
TGTGCCAGCAGCTTATCCCAACTAGCGCGAGGTTCCCTAGCCAAAAACATTCAGTACTTC,CASSLSQLARGSLAKNIQYF,-,TRBD2,20,TRBJ2-4,TRBV7-9
TGTGCCAGCTCACCACCCGGGACAGGGGGAAACTATGGCTACACCTTC,CASSPPGTGGNYGYTF,few,TRBD1,16,TRBJ1-2,TRBV18
TGTGCCAGCACCCTGGGTCCAGGGGGCAGAGATCAGCCCCAGCATTTT,CASTLGPGGRDQPQHF,-,TRBD1,16,TRBJ1-5,TRBV7-8
TGTGCCAGCAGCTCCGGGCTAGATACGCAGTATTTT,CASSSGLDTQYF,many,-,12,TRBJ2-3,TRBV11-2
TGTGCCAGCAGCCGAAGCCCGCAGGGGGCGACTGGAAACACCATATATTTT,CASSRSPQGATGNTIYF,few,TRBD1,17,TRBJ1-3,TRBV3-1
TGTGCCAGCAGCCCGTGGGGCGGCTACGAGCAGTACTTC,CASSPWGGYEQYF,few,-,13,TRBJ2-7,TRBV5-6
TGTGCCAGCAGCCAAGGGCTAGTTTGGGAGCAGTACTTC,CASSQGLVWEQYF,many,-,13,TRBJ2-7,TRBV3-1
TGTGCCAGCAGCTCCCTAGGGCGGAACACCGGGGAGCTGTTTTTT,CASSSLGRNTGELFF,few,-,15,TRBJ2-2,TRBV7-2
TGCGCCAGCAGATTTCAATACGAGCAGTACTTC,CASRFQYEQYF,many,-,11,TRBJ2-7,TRBV5-1
TGTGCCAGCAGTGATTCAGGGATCCATGAGCAGTTCTTC,CASSDSGIHEQFF,many,-,13,TRBJ2-1,TRBV2
TGTGCCAGCAGCTGGGGCTACGGGTCTGAAGCTTTCTTT,CASSWGYGSEAFF,few,-,13,TRBJ1-1,TRBV11-2
TGTGCCAGCAGCCCACCCCCCTTTACAGCCTCCTACAATGAGCAGTTCTTC,CASSPPPFTASYNEQFF,many,-,17,TRBJ2-1,TRBV11-1
TGTGCCAGCTCACCACAGTTGGGTGAGCAGTTCTTC,CASSPQLGEQFF,many,-,12,TRBJ2-1,TRBV18
TGTGCCAGCAACAAACAGGGTAACACTGAAGCTTTCTTT,CASNKQGNTEAFF,once,-,13,TRBJ1-1,TRBV7-9
TGTGCCAGCTCATCCGCCGGGACAGTAAAGAACTACAAGCAGTACTTC,CASSSAGTVKNYKQYF,few,TRBD1,16,TRBJ2-7,TRBV18
TGTGCCAGCAGGCCCCGGGAGTCCTACAATGAGCAGTTCTTC,CASRPRESYNEQFF,-,-,14,TRBJ2-1,TRBV9
TGCAGCGTTTCGCTGGTTTGGGAGGAGACCCAGTACTTC,CSVSLVWEETQYF,-,-,13,TRBJ2-5,TRBV29-1
TGTGCCAGCAGGCAGGACCAGAACACTGAAGCTTTCTTT,CASRQDQNTEAFF,many,-,13,TRBJ1-1,TRBV2
TGTGCCAGCAGTTACGGGGGTATAGGCTATGGCTACACCTTC,CASSYGGIGYGYTF,many,-,14,TRBJ1-2,TRBV6-6
TGCAGTGCTAGGGTCGTCCGTCAGGGCCTTAATTCACCCCTCCACTTT,CSARVVRQGLNSPLHF,few,-,16,TRBJ1-6,TRBV20-1
TGTGCCAGCAGCCTCCCTACTAGCGCTACTAACTACGAGCAGTACTTC,CASSLPTSATNYEQYF,-,TRBD2,16,TRBJ2-7,TRBV6-1
TGTGCCAGCAGCTTCCCCGGGACAGAGACCAATGAGCAGTTCTTC,CASSFPGTETNEQFF,many,TRBD1,15,TRBJ2-1,TRBV5-5
TGTGCCAGCAGCCCGAGGGGACCTGGGTTCGGGGGCTACACCTTC,CASSPRGPGFGGYTF,many,-,15,TRBJ1-2,TRBV3-1
TGTGCCAGCAGCCCTAGACCAGGGGTATCGAACACCGGGGAGCTGTTTTTT,CASSPRPGVSNTGELFF,-,-,17,TRBJ2-2,TRBV11-3